Listed below are T cell receptor beta chains from one sample, sequenced in a study of early T cells in non-severe SARS-CoV-2 infection. TCRdb re-analysed the 5' RACE reads in MiXCR, keeping a single row per CDR3 protein. The sample carries tens of thousands of distinct CDR3 sequences, around 6.6% recorded once. The sample in question was whole blood, obtained at baseline. The receptors originated from an adult who was a healthcare worker with PCR-confirmed SARS-CoV-2 infection or an uninfected control (not recorded which). Each CDR3 is given with its conserved first and last residue. Each record gives: D gene, V gene, J gene, clone size, CDR3 protein, CDR3 DNA. A D gene is named only where the DNA matches it firmly. Only some rows state a clone size, as once, few, many or a class for expanded clones.

D gene: -
V gene: TRBV20-1
J gene: TRBJ2-7
clone size: few
CDR3 protein: CSARRGGTNEQYF
CDR3 DNA: TGCAGTGCGAGGAGGGGGGGGACGAACGAGCAGTACTTC

D gene: -
V gene: TRBV4-3
J gene: TRBJ2-7
clone size: few
CDR3 protein: CASSQDLHSSYEQYF
CDR3 DNA: TGCGCCAGCAGCCAAGATCTCCATAGCTCCTACGAGCAGTACTTC

D gene: -
V gene: TRBV6-5
J gene: TRBJ1-2
clone size: -
CDR3 protein: CASSTGTEDYGYTF
CDR3 DNA: TGTGCCAGCAGCACCGGTACCGAGGACTATGGCTACACCTTC

D gene: -
V gene: TRBV12-3/TRBV12-4
J gene: TRBJ2-7
clone size: many
CDR3 protein: CASSLSTFYEQYF
CDR3 DNA: TGTGCCAGCAGTTTAAGTACCTTTTACGAGCAGTACTTC

D gene: -
V gene: TRBV7-9
J gene: TRBJ2-1
clone size: -
CDR3 protein: CASSLGLVNEQFF
CDR3 DNA: TGTGCCAGCAGCTTAGGTCTAGTCAATGAGCAGTTCTTC

D gene: -
V gene: TRBV4-3
J gene: TRBJ2-3
clone size: many
CDR3 protein: CASSQENGGSNTDTQYF
CDR3 DNA: TGCGCCAGCAGCCAAGAGAATGGCGGTAGTAACACAGATACGCAGTATTTT

D gene: TRBD2
V gene: TRBV27
J gene: TRBJ2-3
clone size: few
CDR3 protein: CASSSRTSGADTQYF
CDR3 DNA: TGTGCCAGCAGTTCTCGGACTAGCGGGGCCGATACGCAGTATTTT

D gene: -
V gene: TRBV6-5
J gene: TRBJ2-3
clone size: few
CDR3 protein: CASSRLPYPAAKADTQYF
CDR3 DNA: TGTGCCAGCAGTCGACTCCCCTATCCGGCAGCCAAGGCAGATACGCAGTATTTT

D gene: TRBD2
V gene: TRBV2
J gene: TRBJ2-1
clone size: many
CDR3 protein: CASKSGDNEQFF
CDR3 DNA: TGTGCCAGCAAGAGCGGGGACAATGAGCAGTTCTTC

D gene: TRBD1
V gene: TRBV2
J gene: TRBJ1-1
clone size: few
CDR3 protein: CASSPQQGRYTEAFF
CDR3 DNA: TGTGCCAGCAGCCCTCAACAGGGGAGATACACTGAAGCTTTCTTT

D gene: -
V gene: TRBV7-2
J gene: TRBJ2-3
clone size: -
CDR3 protein: CASSVALTDTQYF
CDR3 DNA: TGTGCCAGCAGCGTAGCCCTAACAGATACGCAGTATTTT

D gene: -
V gene: TRBV5-1
J gene: TRBJ2-1
clone size: many
CDR3 protein: CASSLGGTWNEQFF
CDR3 DNA: TGCGCCAGCAGCTTGGGAGGGACTTGGAATGAGCAGTTCTTC

D gene: -
V gene: TRBV19
J gene: TRBJ2-3
clone size: -
CDR3 protein: CASSIERGRSGDTQYF
CDR3 DNA: TGTGCCAGTAGTATAGAGCGGGGGCGCTCAGGAGATACGCAGTATTTT

D gene: -
V gene: TRBV7-2
J gene: TRBJ2-5
clone size: -
CDR3 protein: CASSLEFRVLAGTQYF
CDR3 DNA: TGTGCCAGCAGCTTAGAGTTCAGGGTCCTCGCGGGGACCCAGTACTTC